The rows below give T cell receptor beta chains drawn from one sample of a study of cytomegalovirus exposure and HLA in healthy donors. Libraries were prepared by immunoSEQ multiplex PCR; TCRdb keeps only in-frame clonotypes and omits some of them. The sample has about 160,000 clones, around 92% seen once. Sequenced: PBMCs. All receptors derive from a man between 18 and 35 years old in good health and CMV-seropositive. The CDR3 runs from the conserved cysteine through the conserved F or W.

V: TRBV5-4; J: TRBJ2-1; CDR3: CASSPIRDSYNEQFF
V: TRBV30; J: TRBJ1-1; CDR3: CAWSATGLFTEAFF
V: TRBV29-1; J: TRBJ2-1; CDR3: CSATSGVEYNEQFF
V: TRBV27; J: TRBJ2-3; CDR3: CASSPMTSGSTDTQYF
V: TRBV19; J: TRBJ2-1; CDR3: CASSIGGSHLNNEQFF
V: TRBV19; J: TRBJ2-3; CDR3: CASSINRKSTDTQYF
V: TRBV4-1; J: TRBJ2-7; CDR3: CASSQIAGGLGEQYF
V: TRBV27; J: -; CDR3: CASSRQIPSYEQYF
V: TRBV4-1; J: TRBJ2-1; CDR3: CASSQVGQHNEQFF
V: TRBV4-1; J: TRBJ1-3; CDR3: CASSPTGRDRGNTIYF
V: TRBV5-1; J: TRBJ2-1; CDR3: CASSLGGTSGTFYNEQFF
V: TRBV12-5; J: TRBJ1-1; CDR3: CASGPTGDGAFF
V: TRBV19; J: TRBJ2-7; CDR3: CASSIRHSYEQYF
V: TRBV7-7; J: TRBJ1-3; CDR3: CASSPAGGSGNTIYF
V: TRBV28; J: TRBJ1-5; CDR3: CASRGAGVNQPQHF
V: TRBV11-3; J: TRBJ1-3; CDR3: CADRTIFSGNTIYF
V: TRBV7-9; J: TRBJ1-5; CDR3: CASSLGGGMNQPQHF
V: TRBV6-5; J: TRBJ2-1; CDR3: CASSYGHNSYNEQFF
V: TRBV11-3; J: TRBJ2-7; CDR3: CASSSLPSGLAVYEQYF
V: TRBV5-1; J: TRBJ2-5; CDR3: CASSGGQGRTQYF
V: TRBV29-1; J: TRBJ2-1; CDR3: CSVKMSSRGSYNEQFF
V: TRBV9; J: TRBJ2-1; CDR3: CASSVWTSGRGPYNEQFF
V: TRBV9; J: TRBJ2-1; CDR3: CASSVAAGGLSYNEQFF
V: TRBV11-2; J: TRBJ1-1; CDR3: CASSLGSSTEAFF
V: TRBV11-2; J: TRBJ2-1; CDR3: CASSLAGAGAWNEQFF
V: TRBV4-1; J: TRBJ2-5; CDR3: CASSQVSGTPYQETQYF
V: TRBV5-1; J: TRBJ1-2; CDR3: CASSLPGTGRARGYTF
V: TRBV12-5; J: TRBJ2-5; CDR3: CASGLSGTGGAQYF
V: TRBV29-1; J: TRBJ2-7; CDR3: CSVTGTGRSYEQYF
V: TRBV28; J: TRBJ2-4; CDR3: CASSLFRLAGPAKNIQYF
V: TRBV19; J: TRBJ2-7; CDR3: CASSIWGQGDDEQYF
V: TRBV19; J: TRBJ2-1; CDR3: CASSKRTSGTTYNEQFF
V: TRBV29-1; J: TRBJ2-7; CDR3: CSVESSGGLYEQYF
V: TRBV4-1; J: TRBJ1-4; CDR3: CASSQGQGGEKLFF
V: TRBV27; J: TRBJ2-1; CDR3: CASSSSVAGPNEQFF
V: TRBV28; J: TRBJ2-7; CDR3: CASRATGGGLAGGPYEQYF
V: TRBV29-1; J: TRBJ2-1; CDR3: CSVGSGTSGYVEQFF
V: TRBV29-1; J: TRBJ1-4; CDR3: CSVQEVLEEGKLFF
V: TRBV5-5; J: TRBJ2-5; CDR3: CASRVGQFQETQYF
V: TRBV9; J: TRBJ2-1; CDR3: CASSPRPNNEQFF
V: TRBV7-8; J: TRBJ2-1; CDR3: CASSFLAGGNPYNEQFF
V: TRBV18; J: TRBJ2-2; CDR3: CASSPDWTNTGELFF
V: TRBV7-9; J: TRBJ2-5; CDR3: CASSLERLAGRETQYF
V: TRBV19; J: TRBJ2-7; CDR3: CASSISTGGIYDEQYF
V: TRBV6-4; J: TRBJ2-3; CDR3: CASSRGPGATDTQYF
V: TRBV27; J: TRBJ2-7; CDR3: CASSFGTGAYEQYF
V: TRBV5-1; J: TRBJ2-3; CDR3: CASSLEGARPDTQYF
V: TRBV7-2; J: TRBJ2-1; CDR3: CASSPPSGNEQFF
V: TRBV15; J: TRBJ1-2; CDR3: CATSANRMRGYTF